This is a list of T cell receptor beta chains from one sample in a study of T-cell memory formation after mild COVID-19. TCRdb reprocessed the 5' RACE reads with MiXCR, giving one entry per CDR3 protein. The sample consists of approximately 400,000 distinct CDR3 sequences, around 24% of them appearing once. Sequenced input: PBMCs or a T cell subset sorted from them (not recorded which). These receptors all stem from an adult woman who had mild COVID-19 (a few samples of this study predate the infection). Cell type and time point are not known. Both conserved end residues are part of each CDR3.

CDR3: CSWPRGNEQFF
J: TRBJ2-1
length: 11
V: TRBV20-1

CDR3: CASSGGQGFEQYF
J: TRBJ2-7
length: 13
V: TRBV6-6

CDR3: CASSWDRVFVRDTDTQYF
J: TRBJ2-3
length: 18
V: TRBV12-3/TRBV12-4

CDR3: CASSTPGTSNYGYTF
J: TRBJ1-2
length: 15
V: TRBV6-6

CDR3: CASNQGLAVYNEQFF
J: TRBJ2-1
length: 15
V: TRBV7-2

CDR3: CASSSGTLIRHEQYF
J: TRBJ2-7
length: 15
V: TRBV6-5

CDR3: CASSQDSRTDTQYF
J: TRBJ2-3
length: 14
V: TRBV4-2

CDR3: CASSLVHPPPVWELFF
J: TRBJ2-2
length: 16
V: TRBV5-6

CDR3: CASRRENTGELFF
J: TRBJ2-2
length: 13
V: TRBV27

CDR3: CASSYGTGDYGYTF
J: TRBJ1-2
length: 14
V: TRBV6-7

CDR3: CASSLGQGRNYGYTF
J: TRBJ1-2
length: 15
V: TRBV12-3/TRBV12-4

CDR3: CASSLDGEGGFTDTQYF
J: TRBJ2-3
length: 17
V: TRBV5-1

CDR3: CAWSVSLNTEAFF
J: TRBJ1-1
length: 13
V: TRBV30

CDR3: CASSPRAGEVNTDTQYF
J: TRBJ2-3
length: 17
V: TRBV7-6

CDR3: CASSSISGNNEQFF
J: TRBJ2-1
length: 14
V: TRBV11-2

CDR3: CASSLSGGGYAKNIQYF
J: TRBJ2-4
length: 17
V: TRBV27

CDR3: CATSGAGVDTQYF
J: TRBJ2-3
length: 13
V: TRBV24-1

CDR3: CASSTTSGRFYEQYF
J: TRBJ2-7
length: 15
V: TRBV6-6

CDR3: CASTGTGNSYEQYF
J: TRBJ2-7
length: 14
V: TRBV2

CDR3: CATSDSSGASTDTQYF
J: TRBJ2-3
length: 16
V: TRBV24-1

CDR3: CASSLDRGNYGYTF
J: TRBJ1-2
length: 14
V: TRBV5-1

CDR3: CASSIRGLAGSYNEQFF
J: TRBJ2-1
length: 17
V: TRBV6-8

CDR3: CSALRVPRERSYEQYF
J: TRBJ2-7
length: 16
V: TRBV20-1

CDR3: CASSDPVGPEHQNGKNIQYF
J: TRBJ2-4
length: 20
V: TRBV2

CDR3: CASTPWGGSSGANVLTF
J: TRBJ2-6
length: 17
V: TRBV27

CDR3: CASSWGIRQAEEAFF
J: TRBJ1-1
length: 15
V: TRBV5-1

CDR3: CASSRQSNEKLFF
J: TRBJ1-4
length: 13
V: TRBV7-2

CDR3: CASSLGTVTGETQYF
J: TRBJ2-5
length: 15
V: TRBV9

CDR3: CASTFREGGETQYF
J: TRBJ2-5
length: 14
V: TRBV12-3/TRBV12-4

CDR3: CASSLELAPGELFF
J: TRBJ2-2
length: 14
V: TRBV5-4

CDR3: CATSSPTAAGANVLTF
J: TRBJ2-6
length: 16
V: TRBV24-1

CDR3: CASSYGQGVSGNTIYF
J: TRBJ1-3
length: 16
V: TRBV18

CDR3: CASSPRGQMGYEQYF
J: TRBJ2-7
length: 15
V: TRBV7-9

CDR3: CASSLDHNNYGYTF
J: TRBJ1-2
length: 14
V: TRBV7-2

CDR3: CASSPFQGDGNTIYF
J: TRBJ1-3
length: 15
V: TRBV18

CDR3: CASSQDLAHEQYF
J: TRBJ2-7
length: 13
V: TRBV3-1

CDR3: CASSLGVATDTQYF
J: TRBJ2-3
length: 14
V: TRBV7-2

CDR3: CSAPPSGRQETQYF
J: TRBJ2-5
length: 14
V: TRBV20-1

CDR3: CASRTRQGTDTQYF
J: TRBJ2-3
length: 14
V: TRBV7-2

CDR3: CASMRMGAAGNTIYF
J: TRBJ1-3
length: 15
V: TRBV6-1

CDR3: CSASPTRGDEKLFF
J: TRBJ1-4
length: 14
V: TRBV20-1

CDR3: CASSPRGRTSYEQYF
J: TRBJ2-7
length: 15
V: TRBV6-1

CDR3: CASSGGGPTDTQYF
J: TRBJ2-3
length: 14
V: TRBV5-1

CDR3: CASSEGQGAHNEQFF
J: TRBJ2-1
length: 15
V: TRBV4-3